This T cell receptor beta chain was observed in a study of shared clonotypes between healthy human individuals. TCRdb's copy holds only in-frame clones and misses some; the assay was immunoSEQ multiplex PCR. The table has under 350,000 clones, more than 75% seen once; the top ten hold about 16%. V shed 2 bases and J 3 bases; nucleotides not matched to a gene: 8. From germline, CDR1 is SNHLY and CDR2 FYNNEI. The CDR3 contains 17 residues. The TCR sequence derives from a man aged 18-30 years in good health. The sequencing sample was made of memory CD8+ T cells sorted from blood. As for subset: CD45RO+ cells pooled with CCR7-negative TemRA cells. The rearrangement links TRBV2 to TRBJ2-3; TRBD1 aligns across 10 bases. The CDR3 DNA reads as TGTGCCAGCAGTGAATACGCGGGGACAGGGGTTACAGATACGCAGTATTTT. Its protein is CASSEYAGTGVTDTQYF.